Below are 20 T cell receptor beta chains sequenced from a single sample in a study of Ad26.COV2.S vaccination and SARS-CoV-2 variants. Stated treatment: 15 to 20 received Ad26.COV2.S at low or high dose, single or two shots; roughly five received placebo; per-sample allocation not given. On day 63 after the first injection, vaccine and placebo recipients gave samples. Clones were sequenced by immunoSEQ multiplex PCR, and TCRdb holds only the in-frame ones, with some missing. The sample lists about 410,000 clones, 92% occurring once. This sample comprised peripheral blood, obtained in a trial of Ad26.COV2.S vaccine versus placebo. These receptors all stem from a person aged 18-60 years who received the Ad26.COV2.S COVID-19 vaccine or a placebo.

The J gene is TRBJ1-6, the V gene TRBV6-2 or TRBV6-3; D remains ambiguous. Germline V CDR1 and CDR2: MNHEY, SVGEGT. V was cut by 3 bases and J by 3 bases, with 9 bases left in between. The CDR3 has 15 residues. The CDR3 coding sequence is TGTGCCAGCAGTTATCGGGGAGTCTATAATTCACCCCTCCACTTT. Its translation is CASSYRGVYNSPLHF.

The chain employs TRBV5-1 and TRBJ2-3, with TRBD2 as a possible D gene (6 bases). Trimming removed 3 bases at V and 0 bases at J, with 8 bases between. CDR1 is SGHRS and CDR2 is YFSETQ in the germline V gene. The CDR3 consists of 14 residues. CDR3 residues: CASSSRGSTDTQYF. DNA of the CDR3: TGCGCCAGCAGCTCGCGGGGAAGCACAGATACGCAGTATTTT.

The sample holds one count of this clone. The chain is built from TRBV28 and TRBJ2-5; D perhaps matches TRBD2 (6 bases). Germline V CDR1 and CDR2: MDHEN, SYDVKM. V shed 7 bases and J shed 5 bases, with 23 bases lying between them. This CDR3 comprises 16 residues. CDR3 DNA sequence: TGTGCCAGCACCTCGGAGGGAGCGACTCCCTGGGAGACCCAGTACTTC. This translates into CASTSEGATPWETQYF.

In its sample, this clone was seen once. V is TRBV28 and J is TRBJ1-5; no clear D gene. Germline lookup yields CDR1 MDHEN and CDR2 SYDVKM. The CDR3 covers 12 residues. V was cut by 10 bases and J by 0 bases, with 7 bases left in between. CDR3 region: CAIRGSNQPQHF. CDR3 DNA sequence: TGTGCCATCCGAGGTAGCAATCAGCCCCAGCATTTT. Full variable domain (missing parts from reference TRBV28 and TRBJ1-5): DVKVTQSSRYLVKRTGEKVFLECVQDMDHENMFWYRQDPGLGLRLIYFSYDVKMKEKGDIPEGYSVSREKKERFSLILESASTNQTSMYLCAIRGSNQPQHFGDGTRLSIL.

The rearrangement uses TRBV9 and TRBJ2-5, with D maybe TRBD1 (6 bases). Trimming left V 3 bases short and J 5 bases short, with 14 bases between. The CDR3 contains 14 residues. CDR1 is SGDLS, CDR2 YYNGEE, per germline. CDR3 loop: CASSGSTRGETQYF. The CDR3 nucleotides read TGTGCCAGCAGCGGGTCCACTAGGGGGGAGACCCAGTACTTC.

The gene calls are TRBV29-1 and TRBJ1-1; 9 nucleotides match TRBD1. Germline V gene data show CDR1 as SQVTM and CDR2 as ANQGSEA. The CDR3 spans 16 residues. Germline trimming cut 4 bases from V and 0 bases from J; bases unmatched to any gene: 9. Written as DNA, the CDR3 is TGCAGCGTTGTTACAGGGGGCTGGAGAATGAACACTGAAGCTTTCTTT. It is translated as CSVVTGGWRMNTEAFF.

This clone was seen only a few times. The genes are TRBV11-2 and TRBJ2-6; D not certain. The V and J ends lost 2 bases and 0 bases respectively, with 5 bases between them. The CDR3 has 15 residues. CDR1 SGHAT and CDR2 FQNNGV come from the germline V gene. CDR3 in amino acids: CASSLSDSGANVLTF. The CDR3 nucleotides read TGTGCCAGCAGCTTAAGCGACTCTGGGGCCAACGTCCTGACTTTC.

The genes are TRBV6-1 and TRBJ1-4; D perhaps matches TRBD1 (5 bases). From germline, CDR1 is MNHNS and CDR2 SASEGT. The ends were cut back, 2 bases at V and 12 bases at J, with 19 bases in the middle. This CDR3 spans 15 amino acids. CDR3 sequence reads: CASSEYGTGDIELFF. For the CDR3, the DNA is TGTGCCAGCAGTGAATATGGGACTGGGGATATAGAACTGTTTTTT.

The gene calls are TRBV5-6 and TRBJ1-2; D unresolved. Germline CDR1 reads SGHDT; CDR2 reads YYEEEE. V shed 2 bases and J shed 4 bases, with 9 bases lying between them. The CDR3 runs to 13 residues. Here the CDR3 DNA reads TGTGCCAGCAGCTTACAGCCTCCCTATGGCTACACCTTC. Its translation is CASSLQPPYGYTF. Drawing the rest from reference TRBV5-6 and TRBJ1-2, the complete variable domain is DAGVTQSPTHLIKTRGQQVTLRCSPKSGHDTVSWYQQALGQGPQFIFQYYEEEERQRGNFPDRFSGHQFPNYSSELNVNALLLGDSALYLCASSLQPPYGYTFGSGTRLTVV.

The chain carries TRBV6-1 and TRBJ1-2; D call uncertain. V was clipped by 3 bases and J by 8 bases, with 19 bases between them. Germline V gives CDR1 MNHNS, CDR2 SASEGT. There are 15 residues in the CDR3. CDR3 sequence reads: CASSELTLVWVGYTF. CDR3 coding DNA: TGTGCCAGCAGTGAGTTGACCTTAGTGTGGGTAGGCTACACCTTC.

The V and J genes are TRBV28 and TRBJ1-1; D gene unclear. The CDR3 has 16 amino acids. The germline gives CDR1 MDHEN, CDR2 SYDVKM. V lost 1 base and J 0 bases, leaving 12 bases between the germline ends. The CDR3 region has the DNA TGTGCCAGCAGTTTATTTGGGGAACAGATGAACACTGAAGCTTTCTTT. Protein product: CASSLFGEQMNTEAFF.

This clone turned up a few times. The rearrangement joins TRBV27 to TRBJ1-2; D remains unclear. The CDR3 is 13 residues long. V lost 3 bases and J lost 5, with 10 bases in between. Germline-derived CDR1 and CDR2 are MNHEY and SMNVEV (reference sequence). The CDR3 bases are TGTGCCAGCAGTTTGACGGGTCCATATGGCTACACCTTC. This translates into CASSLTGPYGYTF.

This chain joins TRBV5-1 and TRBJ2-5, with D perhaps matching TRBD1 (6 bases). The length of the CDR3 is 14 residues. Trimming removed 4 bases at V and 2 bases at J, with 12 bases between. CDR1 SGHRS and CDR2 YFSETQ come from the germline V gene. CDR3 nucleotides: TGCGCCAGCAGCCCGGACAGCAGGCAAGAGACCCAGTACTTC. Its translation is CASSPDSRQETQYF. Together with reference TRBV5-1 and TRBJ2-5, the CDR3 gives the full variable domain: KAGVTQTPRYLIKTRGQQVTLSCSPISGHRSVSWYQQTPGQGLQFLFEYFSETQRNKGNFPGRFSGRQFSNSRSEMNVSTLELGDSALYLCASSPDSRQETQYFGPGTRLLVL.

The chain combines TRBV4-1 with TRBJ1-5; possibly TRBD1 for D (6 bases). V shed 1 base and J shed 5 bases, with 12 bases lying between them. CDR1 and CDR2 (germline): MGHRA, YSYEKL. This CDR3 has 15 amino acids. CDR3 sequence: CASSQGGGGYQPQHF. As DNA, the CDR3 is TGCGCCAGCAGCCAAGGCGGAGGGGGTTATCAGCCCCAGCATTTT.

The genes are TRBV7-9 and TRBJ2-2, with TRBD1 matching 10 bases. The CDR3 length is 15 residues. The V gene's germline CDR1 is SEHNR and CDR2 FQNEAQ (reference sequence). The V gene end was trimmed by 5 bases and the J gene end by 4 bases; junction bases not matched to a gene: 4. In DNA, the CDR3 is TGTGCCAGCAGCCGACAGGGGGCAGGCACCGGGGAGCTGTTTTTT. Amino acid sequence: CASSRQGAGTGELFF.

This chain joins TRBV7-2 and TRBJ2-3; 8 bases line up with TRBD1. This CDR3 contains 14 residues. Germline loops: CDR1 SGHTA, CDR2 FQGNSA. Unmatched junction bases numbered 0, after V lost 0 bases and J lost 4 bases. The CDR3 region has the DNA TGTGCCAGCAGCTTAGCGGACAGGGCAGATACGCAGTATTTT. This translates into CASSLADRADTQYF. Using reference TRBV7-2 and TRBJ2-3 for the parts outside the CDR3, the full variable domain is GAGVSQSPSNKVTEKGKDVELRCDPISGHTALYWYRQSLGQGLEFLIYFQGNSAPDKSGLPSDRFSAERTGGSVSTLTIQRTQQEDSAVYLCASSLADRADTQYFGPGTRLTVL.

This chain's CDR3 is CASSPYRGTGANTEAFF. In DNA form, the CDR3 reads TGTGCCAGCAGCCCATACCGGGGGACAGGGGCAAACACTGAAGCTTTCTTT. The chain is built from TRBV7-8 and TRBJ1-1, with TRBD1 identical over 10 bases. V gave up 5 bases and J gave up 2 bases; unmatched junction bases: 11. CDR1 is SGHVS and CDR2 is FQNEAQ in the germline V gene. CDR3 length equals 17 residues.

This clone turned up a few times. The V and J genes are TRBV6-1 and TRBJ1-6; D ambiguous. V lost 3 bases and J 0 bases, leaving 9 bases between the germline ends. Germline assignment: CDR1 MNHNS and CDR2 SASEGT. There are 16 residues in the CDR3. CDR3 nucleotide sequence: TGTGCCAGCAGTGACGGACCGAGCTCCTATAATTCACCCCTCCACTTT. It specifies CASSDGPSSYNSPLHF.

This sequence joins TRBV6-6 and TRBJ2-6; D is ambiguous. V was cut by 5 bases and J by 0 bases, with 8 bases left in between. Germline CDR1 is MNHNY and CDR2 is SVGAGI (reference sequence). The CDR3 is made up of 15 amino acids. The CDR3 spells CASSDRSSGANVLTF. As DNA, the CDR3 is TGTGCCAGCAGTGACCGGTCCTCTGGGGCCAACGTCCTGACTTTC.

The gene calls are TRBV19 and TRBJ1-6; 12 bases agree with TRBD1. J was trimmed by 7 bases and V by 5 bases; bases with no gene match: 9. The CDR3 spans 17 residues. The germline gives CDR1 LNHDA, CDR2 SQIVND (reference sequence). The CDR3: CASSPGRDRGRNSPLHF. In nucleotides, the CDR3 is TGTGCCAGTAGTCCCGGGAGGGACAGGGGGCGCAATTCACCCCTCCACTTT.